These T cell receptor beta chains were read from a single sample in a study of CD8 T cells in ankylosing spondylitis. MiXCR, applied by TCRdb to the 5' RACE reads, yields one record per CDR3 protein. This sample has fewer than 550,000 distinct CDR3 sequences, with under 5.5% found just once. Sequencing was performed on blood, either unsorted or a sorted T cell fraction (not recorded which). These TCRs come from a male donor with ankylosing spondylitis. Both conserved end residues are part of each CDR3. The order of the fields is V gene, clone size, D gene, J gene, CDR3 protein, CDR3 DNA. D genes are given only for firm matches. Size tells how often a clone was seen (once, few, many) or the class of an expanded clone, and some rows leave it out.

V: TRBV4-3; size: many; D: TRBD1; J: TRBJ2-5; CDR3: CASSQGPGQGVETQYF; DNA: TGCGCCAGCAGCCAAGGCCCGGGACAGGGTGTAGAGACCCAGTACTTC
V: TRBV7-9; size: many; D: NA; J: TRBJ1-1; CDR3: CASSFRARGAFF; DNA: TGTGCCAGCAGCTTCCGGGCCCGCGGTGCTTTCTTT
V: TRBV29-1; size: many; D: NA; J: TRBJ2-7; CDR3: CSARRFGSYEQYF; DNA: TGCAGCGCTAGGCGTTTCGGCTCCTACGAGCAGTACTTC
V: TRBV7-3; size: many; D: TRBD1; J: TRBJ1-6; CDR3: CASSLRTGGGSPLHF; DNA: TGTGCCAGCAGCTTAAGGACAGGGGGCGGCTCACCCCTCCACTTT
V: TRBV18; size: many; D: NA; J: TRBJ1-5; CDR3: CASSPLQASNQPQHF; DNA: TGTGCCAGCTCACCACTACAGGCTAGCAATCAGCCCCAGCATTTT
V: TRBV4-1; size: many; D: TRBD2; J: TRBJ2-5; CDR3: CASSQVGLRTQYF; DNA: TGCGCCAGCAGCCAAGTGGGACTAAGGACCCAGTACTTC
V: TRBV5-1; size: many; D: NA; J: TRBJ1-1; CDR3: CASSLSGPNTEAFF; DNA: TGCGCCAGCAGCTTATCCGGCCCGAACACTGAAGCTTTCTTT
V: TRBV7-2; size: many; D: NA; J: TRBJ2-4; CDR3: CASSLQGGGTRNIQYF; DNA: TGTGCCAGCAGCTTACAGGGAGGGGGGACAAGAAACATTCAGTACTTC
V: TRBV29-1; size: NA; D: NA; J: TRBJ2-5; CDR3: CSVTGEGPQETQYF; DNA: TGCAGCGTAACGGGTGAGGGACCCCAAGAGACCCAGTACTTC
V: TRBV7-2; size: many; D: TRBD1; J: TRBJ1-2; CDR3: CASSRDRAYGYTF; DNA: TGTGCCAGCAGCCGGGACAGGGCTTATGGCTACACCTTC
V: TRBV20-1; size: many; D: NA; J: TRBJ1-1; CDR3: CSAIFRATEAFF; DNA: TGCAGTGCTATTTTCAGGGCCACTGAAGCTTTCTTT
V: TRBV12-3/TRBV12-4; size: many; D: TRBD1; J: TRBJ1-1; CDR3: CASREQGRGTEAFF; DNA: TGTGCCAGCAGGGAACAGGGGCGGGGGACTGAAGCTTTCTTT
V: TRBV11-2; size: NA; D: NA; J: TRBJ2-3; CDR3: CASSRTPSNKGKYTQYF; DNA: TGTGCCAGCAGCCGAACTCCCAGTAATAAGGGGAAGTACACGCAGTATTTT
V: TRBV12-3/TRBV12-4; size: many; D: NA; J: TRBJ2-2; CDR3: CASSLYEGELFF; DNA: TGTGCCAGCAGTTTATATGAGGGGGAGCTGTTTTTT
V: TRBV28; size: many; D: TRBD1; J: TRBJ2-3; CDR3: CASSLYTGGYTDTQYF; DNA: TGTGCCAGCAGTTTATATACAGGGGGCTACACAGATACGCAGTATTTT
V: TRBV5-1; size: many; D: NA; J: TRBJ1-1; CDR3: CASSRTVNTEAFF; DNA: TGTGCCAGCAGCCGCACAGTGAACACTGAAGCTTTCTTT
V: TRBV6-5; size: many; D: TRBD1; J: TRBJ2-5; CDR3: CASSIDRGIMKTQYF; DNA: TGTGCCAGCAGTATCGACAGGGGTATCATGAAGACCCAGTACTTC
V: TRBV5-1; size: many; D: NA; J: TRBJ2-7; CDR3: CASSFGSGVPYEQYF; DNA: TGCGCCAGCAGCTTCGGCTCAGGGGTCCCCTACGAGCAGTACTTC
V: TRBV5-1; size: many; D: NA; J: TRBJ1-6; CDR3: CASSRPLVSLHF; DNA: TGCGCCAGCAGCCGCCCTTTAGTCTCCCTCCACTTT
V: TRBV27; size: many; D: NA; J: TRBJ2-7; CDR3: CASSLSSAASSYEQYF; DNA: TGTGCCAGCAGTTTATCATCGGCAGCGAGCTCCTACGAGCAGTACTTC
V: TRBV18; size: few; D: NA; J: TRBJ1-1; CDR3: CASSPVQGFGTEAFF; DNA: TGTGCCAGCTCACCGGTACAGGGATTCGGGACTGAAGCTTTCTTT
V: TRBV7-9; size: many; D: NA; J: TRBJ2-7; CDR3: CASSLGRGSNEQYF; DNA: TGTGCCAGCAGCTTAGGACGGGGGTCGAACGAGCAGTACTTC
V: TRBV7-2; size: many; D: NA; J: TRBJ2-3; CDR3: CASRSTRGGTQYF; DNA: TGTGCCAGCAGGTCCACTAGGGGAGGTACGCAGTATTTT
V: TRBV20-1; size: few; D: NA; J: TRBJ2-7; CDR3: CSARDPQGNYEQYF; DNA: TGCAGTGCTAGAGATCCTCAGGGAAACTACGAGCAGTACTTC
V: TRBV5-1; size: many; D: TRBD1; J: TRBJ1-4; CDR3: CASSLVQGDEKLFF; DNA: TGCGCCAGCAGCTTGGTACAGGGGGACGAAAAACTGTTTTTT
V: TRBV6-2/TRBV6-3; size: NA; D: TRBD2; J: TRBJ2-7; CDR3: CASSIRAGAYEQYF; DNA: TGTGCCAGCAGTATTCGAGCGGGAGCCTACGAGCAGTACTTC
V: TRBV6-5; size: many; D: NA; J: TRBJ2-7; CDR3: CASSYSRQRASDRYF; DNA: TGTGCCAGCAGTTACTCGAGGCAGCGGGCTTCGGATCGGTACTTC
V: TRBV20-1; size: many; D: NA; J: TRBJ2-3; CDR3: CSASRRLGTDTQYF; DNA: TGCAGTGCTAGTCGGCGGCTTGGCACAGATACGCAGTATTTT
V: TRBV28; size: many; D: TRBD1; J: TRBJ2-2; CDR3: CASSLDRAIRTGELFF; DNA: TGTGCCAGCAGTTTAGACAGGGCGATTAGAACCGGGGAGCTGTTTTTT
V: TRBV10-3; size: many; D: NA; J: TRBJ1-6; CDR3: CAISLKKLESSYNSPLHF; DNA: TGTGCCATCAGTCTTAAAAAGCTGGAGAGCTCCTATAATTCACCCCTCCACTTT
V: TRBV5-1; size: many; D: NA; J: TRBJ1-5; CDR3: CASSTGGRSNQPQHF; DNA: TGCGCCAGCAGCACCGGGGGGAGAAGCAATCAGCCCCAGCATTTT
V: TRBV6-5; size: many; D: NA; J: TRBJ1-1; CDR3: CATSRGGTEAFF; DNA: TGTGCCACCTCCAGGGGAGGGACTGAAGCTTTCTTT
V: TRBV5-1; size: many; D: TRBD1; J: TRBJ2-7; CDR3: CASSLVGQGAEQYF; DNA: TGCGCCAGCAGCTTGGTTGGACAGGGGGCCGAGCAGTACTTC
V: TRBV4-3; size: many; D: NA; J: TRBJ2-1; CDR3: CASSQRTYNEQFF; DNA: TGCGCCAGCAGCCAACGGACCTACAATGAGCAGTTCTTC
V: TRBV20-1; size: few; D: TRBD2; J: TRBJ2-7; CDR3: CSAQAGDEQYF; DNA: TGCAGTGCCCAAGCGGGAGACGAGCAGTACTTC
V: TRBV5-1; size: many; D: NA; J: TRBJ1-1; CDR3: CASSLETDMNTEAFF; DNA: TGCGCCAGCAGCTTGGAGACAGATATGAACACTGAAGCTTTCTTT
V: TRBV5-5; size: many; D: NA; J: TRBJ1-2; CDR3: CASSRSAVYGYTF; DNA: TGTGCCAGCAGCCGGTCGGCAGTTTATGGCTACACCTTC
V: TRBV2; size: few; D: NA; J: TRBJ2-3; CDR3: CASANIASTDTQYF; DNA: TGTGCCAGCGCCAACATAGCAAGCACAGATACGCAGTATTTT
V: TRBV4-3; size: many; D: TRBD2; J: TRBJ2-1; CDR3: CASSPQVTSGYNEQFF; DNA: TGCGCCAGCAGCCCACAGGTAACTAGCGGTTACAATGAGCAGTTCTTC
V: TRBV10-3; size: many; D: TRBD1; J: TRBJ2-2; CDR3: CAISLDRGRGELFF; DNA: TGTGCCATCAGCCTCGACAGGGGGCGAGGGGAGCTGTTTTTT
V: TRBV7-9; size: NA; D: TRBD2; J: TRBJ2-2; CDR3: CASSLSPGGYTGELFF; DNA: TGTGCCAGCAGCTTATCCCCGGGAGGATACACCGGGGAGCTGTTTTTT
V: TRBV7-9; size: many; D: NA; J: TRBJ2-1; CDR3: CASSQARDEQFF; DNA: TGTGCCAGCAGCCAGGCCCGGGATGAGCAGTTCTTC
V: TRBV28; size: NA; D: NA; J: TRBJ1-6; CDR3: CASTLPGGYNSPLHF; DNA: TGTGCCAGCACCTTGCCGGGTGGCTATAATTCACCCCTCCACTTT
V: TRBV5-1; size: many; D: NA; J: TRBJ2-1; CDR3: CASSLAGGTSYNEQFF; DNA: TGCGCCAGCAGCTTGGCCGGGGGAACCTCCTACAATGAGCAGTTCTTC
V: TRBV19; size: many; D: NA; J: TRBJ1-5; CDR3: CASSLRGINQPQHF; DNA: TGTGCCAGTAGTCTCCGGGGGATCAATCAGCCCCAGCATTTT
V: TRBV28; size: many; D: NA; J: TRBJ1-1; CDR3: CATIELLGNTEAFF; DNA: TGTGCCACCATTGAGTTACTGGGGAACACTGAAGCTTTCTTT
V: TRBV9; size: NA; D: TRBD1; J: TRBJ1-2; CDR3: CASSAGDRVSGYTF; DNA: TGTGCCAGCAGCGCCGGGGACAGGGTCTCCGGCTACACCTTC
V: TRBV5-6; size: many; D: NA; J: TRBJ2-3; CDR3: CASSRDGDTQYF; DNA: TGTGCCAGCAGCCGAGATGGAGATACGCAGTATTTT
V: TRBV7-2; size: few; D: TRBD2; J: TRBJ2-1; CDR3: CASSRLAGYYNEQFF; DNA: TGTGCCAGCAGCCGACTAGCGGGATACTACAATGAGCAGTTCTTC
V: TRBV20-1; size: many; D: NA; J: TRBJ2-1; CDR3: CSARRQGGYNEQFF; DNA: TGCAGTGCTAGGCGGCAGGGGGGATACAATGAGCAGTTCTTC
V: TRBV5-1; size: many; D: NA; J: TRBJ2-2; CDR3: CASSFRMRTGELFF; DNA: TGCGCCAGCAGCTTCCGTATGCGCACCGGGGAGCTGTTTTTT
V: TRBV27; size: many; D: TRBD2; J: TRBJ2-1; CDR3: CASTRTFGAGGPQNSEFF; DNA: TGTGCCAGCACCCGGACGTTTGGGGCGGGAGGGCCCCAGAACTCGGAGTTCTTC
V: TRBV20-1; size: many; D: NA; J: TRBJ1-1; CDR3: CSAPDGAGDTEAFF; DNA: TGCAGTGCCCCCGACGGGGCGGGGGACACTGAAGCTTTCTTT
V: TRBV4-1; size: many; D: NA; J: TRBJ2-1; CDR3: CASSQEGMMREGEQFF; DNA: TGCGCCAGCAGCCAAGAAGGGATGATGAGGGAAGGGGAGCAGTTCTTC
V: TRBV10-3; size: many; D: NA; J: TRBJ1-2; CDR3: CAISESVGDYGYTF; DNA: TGTGCCATCAGTGAGTCGGTTGGGGACTATGGCTACACCTTC
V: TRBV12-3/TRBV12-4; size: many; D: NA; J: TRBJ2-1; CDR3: CASSPRDPDNEQFF; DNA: TGTGCCAGCAGCCCCCGGGACCCCGACAATGAGCAGTTCTTC